This T cell receptor (beta chain) derives from a study of PD-L1 blockade in urothelial cancer. The overall study: The patients first took atezolizumab around 2014, receiving 1,200 mg intravenously every 3 weeks. Of 30 or so patients, around 25 were males with bladder-origin urothelial cancer. Blood analysis was done at 3 weeks (second dose) and 6 weeks after treatment began. Points from the study as a whole: At 3 weeks on treatment, tumor-associated clones expanded more with durable benefit.

CDR1 is KGHSH and CDR2 is LQKENI in the germline V gene. V was shortened by 1 base and J by 4 bases, with 10 bases between the two germline ends. The CDR3 runs to 14 residues. Notes on this clone: Its target is unknown.

Method: immunoSEQ multiplex PCR; TCRdb's copy keeps in-frame clones and lacks some. Of more than 45,000 clones in the sample, approximately 83% were seen once. The chain joins TRBV18 to TRBJ1-1; D possibly corresponds to TRBD1 (5 bases). This specimen consisted of PBMCs, obtained around atezolizumab (anti-PD-L1) treatment. The clonotype comes from a man in his sixties with urothelial cancer. The CDR3 here is CASSPQGSGTEAFF. CDR3 in DNA: TGTGCCAGCTCACCACAGGGGTCGGGCACTGAAGCTTTCTTT.